These T cell receptor beta chains were read from a single sample in a study of Ad26.COV2.S vaccination and SARS-CoV-2 variants. Assay: immunoSEQ multiplex PCR; the TCRdb copy retains only in-frame clones and omits some. The sample carries some 250,000 clones, over 75% recorded once. Sequenced material: peripheral blood, taken in a trial of Ad26.COV2.S vaccine versus placebo. The source is a person between 18 and 65 years old who received the Ad26.COV2.S COVID-19 vaccine or a placebo. Each CDR3 is given with its conserved first and last residue. D genes are given only for firm matches. Size is stated for part of the rows, as once, few or many counts, or as a class when the clone is expanded.

size: .
J: TRBJ1-1
D: .
V: TRBV27
DNA: TGTGCCAGCAGTTTTCGTCCTAACACTGAAGCTTTCTTT
CDR3: CASSFRPNTEAFF

size: .
J: TRBJ2-1
D: TRBD1
V: TRBV5-6
DNA: TGTGCCAGCAGCTTGGGACAGGGGCGGGATGAGCAGTTCTTC
CDR3: CASSLGQGRDEQFF

size: .
J: TRBJ2-5
D: .
V: TRBV10-3
DNA: TGTGCCATCAACCCTTCCCCTAGCGTGCGAGAGACCCAGTACTTC
CDR3: CAINPSPSVRETQYF

size: few
J: TRBJ2-7
D: .
V: TRBV7-9
DNA: TGTGCCAGCAGCTACAGGGAAAGTGGGACCTACGAGCAGTACTTC
CDR3: CASSYRESGTYEQYF

size: .
J: TRBJ2-2
D: .
V: TRBV5-5
DNA: TGTGCCAGCAGCATCGACGGAGGGGGGACCGGGGAGCTGTTTTTT
CDR3: CASSIDGGGTGELFF

size: .
J: TRBJ2-5
D: .
V: TRBV9
DNA: TGTGCCAGCAGCGCCAGGGTCAGCTCCCTAGAGACCCAGTACTTC
CDR3: CASSARVSSLETQYF

size: .
J: TRBJ1-1
D: .
V: TRBV30
DNA: TGTGCCTGGAGTGTAAGAGGGGACACTGAAGCTTTCTTT
CDR3: CAWSVRGDTEAFF

size: .
J: TRBJ2-3
D: .
V: TRBV24-1
DNA: TGTGCCACCAGTGATTCGCTTGGGGTCGAGACAGATACGCAGTATTTT
CDR3: CATSDSLGVETDTQYF

size: .
J: TRBJ1-1
D: .
V: TRBV6-2/TRBV6-3
DNA: TGTGCCAGCAGTTCGCGGGCGGGGGGTGAAGCTTTCTTT
CDR3: CASSSRAGGEAFF

size: .
J: TRBJ2-1
D: .
V: TRBV9
DNA: TGTGCCAGCAGCGTCGTAGGCAGCTCCTACAATGAGCAGTTCTTC
CDR3: CASSVVGSSYNEQFF

size: few
J: TRBJ2-7
D: .
V: TRBV5-1
DNA: TGCGCCAGCAGCTTGGAAGGGTACTACGAGCAGTACTTC
CDR3: CASSLEGYYEQYF

size: .
J: TRBJ2-7
D: TRBD1
V: TRBV5-1
DNA: TGCGCCAGCAGCACCGGACAGGGCCACGAGCAGTACTTC
CDR3: CASSTGQGHEQYF

size: .
J: TRBJ1-1
D: .
V: TRBV12-5
DNA: TGTGCTAGTGGTTTGGGGGGGTGGACTGAAGCTTTCTTT
CDR3: CASGLGGWTEAFF

size: once
J: TRBJ1-3
D: TRBD1
V: TRBV29-1
DNA: TGCAGCGCCTTAAGTTTCAGTGACAGGGCTAACACCATATATTTT
CDR3: CSALSFSDRANTIYF

size: .
J: TRBJ2-7
D: TRBD2
V: TRBV2
DNA: TGTGCCAGCAGTGAATTCCTAGCGGTATCCTCCTACGAGCAGTACTTC
CDR3: CASSEFLAVSSYEQYF

size: .
J: TRBJ1-2
D: .
V: TRBV7-2
DNA: TGTGCCAGCAGCTTAGCCGGGACGGCGTCCTTCAATGGCTACACCTTC
CDR3: CASSLAGTASFNGYTF

size: .
J: TRBJ1-2
D: .
V: TRBV9
DNA: TGTGCCAGCAGCGTAAGCCCGGGAGCTTCGACGTATGGCTACACCTTC
CDR3: CASSVSPGASTYGYTF

size: .
J: TRBJ2-2
D: .
V: TRBV18
DNA: TGTGCCAGCTCACCAAGGACGATGGTCGGGGAGCTGTTTTTT
CDR3: CASSPRTMVGELFF

size: once
J: TRBJ2-1
D: .
V: TRBV7-9
DNA: TGTGCCAGCAGCCCCAAACGCAGGACCGGGAATGAGCAGTTCTTC
CDR3: CASSPKRRTGNEQFF

size: .
J: TRBJ1-1
D: .
V: TRBV7-3
DNA: TGTGCCAGCAGCGCCGGCCGTCTGATTCCCACTGAAGCTTTCTTT
CDR3: CASSAGRLIPTEAFF

size: .
J: TRBJ2-7
D: .
V: TRBV28
DNA: TGTGCCAGCAGTTTAGTCGACAGGATCTACGAGCAGTACTTC
CDR3: CASSLVDRIYEQYF

size: .
J: TRBJ2-1
D: TRBD2
V: TRBV7-8
DNA: TGTGCCAGCAGCCTGCGGACTAGCGGGGGCTACTCCTACAATGAGCAGTTCTTC
CDR3: CASSLRTSGGYSYNEQFF

size: .
J: TRBJ2-7
D: .
V: TRBV30
DNA: TGTGCCTGGAGCGCCGGACACTACGAGCAGTACTTC
CDR3: CAWSAGHYEQYF

size: .
J: TRBJ2-5
D: .
V: TRBV7-9
DNA: TGTGCCAGCAGCTTATGGCAGGGAACCCAAGAGACCCAGTACTTC
CDR3: CASSLWQGTQETQYF

size: .
J: TRBJ1-2
D: .
V: TRBV6-2/TRBV6-3
DNA: TGTGCCAGCAGTTACAGCCCGGAGGTCCGTGGCTACACCTTC
CDR3: CASSYSPEVRGYTF

size: .
J: TRBJ2-1
D: .
V: TRBV4-3
DNA: TGCGCCAGCAGCCAAGGGGGGTGGGATGAGCAGTTCTTC
CDR3: CASSQGGWDEQFF

size: .
J: TRBJ1-5
D: TRBD1
V: TRBV28
DNA: TGTGCCACCCAGTTTCAGGGGGAGAATCAGCCCCAGCATTTT
CDR3: CATQFQGENQPQHF

size: .
J: TRBJ2-1
D: .
V: TRBV28
DNA: TGTGCCAGCAGTTTCGGGGACGGCTCCTACAATGAGCAGTTCTTC
CDR3: CASSFGDGSYNEQFF

size: .
J: TRBJ2-7
D: .
V: TRBV28
DNA: TGTGCCAGCAGGGGGGACGGCGACTACGAGCAGTACTTC
CDR3: CASRGDGDYEQYF

size: .
J: TRBJ1-5
D: .
V: TRBV18
DNA: TGTGCCAGCTCACCAGCAGGGAATCAGCCCCAGCATTTT
CDR3: CASSPAGNQPQHF

size: once
J: TRBJ2-5
D: .
V: TRBV7-9
DNA: TGTGCCAGTGCGAGCAGGGGAGGCGTGGGCGAGACCCAGTACTTC
CDR3: CASASRGGVGETQYF

size: .
J: TRBJ1-2
D: .
V: TRBV29-1
DNA: TGCAGCGTTGTAGGGGCCGGGGCTAACTATGGCTACACCTTC
CDR3: CSVVGAGANYGYTF

size: .
J: TRBJ2-7
D: .
V: TRBV6-5
DNA: TGTGCCAGCAGTTATGGGACACTGAATTACGAGCAGTACTTC
CDR3: CASSYGTLNYEQYF

size: .
J: TRBJ1-2
D: .
V: TRBV24-1
DNA: TGTGCCACCAGCGGTGGCAAGGGCCCGAACTATGGCTACACCTTC
CDR3: CATSGGKGPNYGYTF

size: .
J: TRBJ2-7
D: .
V: TRBV9
DNA: TGTGCCAGCAGCGTAGGTGCCTCCCCCCTCTCCTACGAGCAGTACTTC
CDR3: CASSVGASPLSYEQYF

size: .
J: TRBJ2-2
D: TRBD2
V: TRBV7-2
DNA: TGTGCCAGCAGCCCCCATAGCGGGAGGACGAACACCGGGGAGCTGTTTTTT
CDR3: CASSPHSGRTNTGELFF

size: .
J: TRBJ2-7
D: TRBD1
V: TRBV15
DNA: TGTGCCACCAGCAGAAGGGGACAGGGTCTCTACGAGCAGTACTTC
CDR3: CATSRRGQGLYEQYF

size: once
J: TRBJ1-1
D: TRBD1
V: TRBV5-1
DNA: TGCGCCAGCAGCTTGGGGGCCGGGACAGTCAAGGGGACTGAAGCTTTCTTT
CDR3: CASSLGAGTVKGTEAFF

size: .
J: TRBJ2-7
D: .
V: TRBV20-1
DNA: TGCAGTGCCGACGGGACGGGGGAGCAGTACTTC
CDR3: CSADGTGEQYF

size: .
J: TRBJ2-1
D: TRBD2
V: TRBV7-9
DNA: TGTGCCAGCAGCGCCCCGACTAGCGGTAACCTAAATGAGCAGTTCTTC
CDR3: CASSAPTSGNLNEQFF

size: once
J: TRBJ2-1
D: TRBD2
V: TRBV24-1
DNA: TGTGCCACCAGTGATTTTCCGCTAGCGGGAGGGCCGGGCTCCTACAATGAGCAGTTCTTC
CDR3: CATSDFPLAGGPGSYNEQFF

size: .
J: TRBJ1-2
D: .
V: TRBV6-6
DNA: TGTGCCAGCAAGTATTTACTGGACACCAGTAGCTATGGCTACACCTTC
CDR3: CASKYLLDTSSYGYTF